This T cell receptor beta chain was sequenced in a study of shared clonotypes between healthy human individuals. The method was immunoSEQ multiplex PCR; TCRdb's version includes in-frame clones alone and lacks a portion of them. The repertoire holds about 480,000 clones, with approximately 79% as singletons. The sequencing input was PBMCs. The receptor was isolated from a woman between 40 and 50 years old in good health. Some clones in this sample may be carry-over from other donors' samples.

The CDR3 DNA is TGTGCCGTCGGGGACTCCCTTGGCCAGCCCCAGCATTTT. Its translation is CAVGDSLGQPQHF. The V call is TRBV10-3, the J call TRBJ1-5; D perhaps matches TRBD1 (5 bases). V was shortened by 11 bases and J by 7 bases, with 18 bases between the two germline ends. The CDR3 spans 13 residues. From germline, CDR1 is ENHRY and CDR2 SYGVKD.